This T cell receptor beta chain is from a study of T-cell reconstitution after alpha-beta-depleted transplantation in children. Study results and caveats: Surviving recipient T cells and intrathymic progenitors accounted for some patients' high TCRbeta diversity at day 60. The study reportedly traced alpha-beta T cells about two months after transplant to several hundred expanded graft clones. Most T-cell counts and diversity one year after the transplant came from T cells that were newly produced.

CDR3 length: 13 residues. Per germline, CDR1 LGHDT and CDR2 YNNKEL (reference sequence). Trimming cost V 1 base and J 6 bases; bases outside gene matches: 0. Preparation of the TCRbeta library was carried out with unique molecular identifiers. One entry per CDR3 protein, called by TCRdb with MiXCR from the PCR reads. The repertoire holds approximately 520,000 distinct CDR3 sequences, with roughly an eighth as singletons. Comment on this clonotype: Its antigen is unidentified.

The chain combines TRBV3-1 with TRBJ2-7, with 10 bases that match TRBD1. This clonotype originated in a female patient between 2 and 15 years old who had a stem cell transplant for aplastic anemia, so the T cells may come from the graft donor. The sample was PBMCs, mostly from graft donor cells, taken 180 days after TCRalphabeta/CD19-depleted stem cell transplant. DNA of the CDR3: TGTGCCAGCAGCCAAGGGACAGGGGGCGAGCAGTACTTC. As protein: CASSQGTGGEQYF.